This T cell receptor (beta chain) was identified during a study of regulatory T cells in long-lasting Graves disease. In the study overall: Persistent Graves' disease meant over 5 years of antithyroid drugs with positive TSH receptor antibodies.

V was shortened by 5 bases and J by 10 bases, with 20 bases between the two germline ends. CDR3 length: 14 residues. Germline assignment: CDR1 MNHEY and CDR2 SMNVEV (reference sequence). Whole-study findings and limits: Repertoires from persistent disease leaned toward TRBV28, TRBJ1-2 and TRBJ2-5.

Construction of the TCR beta libraries employed iRepertoire HTBI primers in conjunction with Arm-PCR of CDR3 regions. TCRdb recomputed calls from the multiplex PCR reads with MiXCR, one row per CDR3 protein. The sample has hundreds of thousands of distinct CDR3 sequences, about 20% seen once. Specified time point: persistent/refractory GD, antithyroid drugs over 5 years with positive TRAb. RNA extracted from PBMCs served as the sequencing template. Guidelines of the American Thyroid Association were used to diagnose Graves' disease. This clonotype has at least ten counts. No antigen is known for it. This chain uses TRBV27 with TRBJ1-1, with D perhaps matching TRBD1 (6 bases). Source: peripheral blood mononuclear cells (PBMCs), taken when the disease was refractory, from a patient treated with antithyroid drugs. This clonotype originated in a female donor with Graves disease. This chain's CDR3 is CASSQSYRDLIAFF. Written as DNA, the CDR3 is TGTGCCAGCAGTCAAAGCTACAGGGACCTGATAGCTTTCTTT.